Detailed here is one TCR beta chain. Germline V CDR1 and CDR2: SGHNT, YENEEA. V gave up 5 bases and J gave up 8 bases; unmatched junction bases: 6. This CDR3 is built from 13 residues. The data are from a study of blood T cell repertoires in COVID-19. Study-level background: Samples of COVID-19 (acute and convalescent) were obtained from the United States, Italy and Spain. The cDNA or gDNA used as material had been derived from T cells, B-cell-depleted T cells, or PBMCs.

Authors' analysis steps: Amplifying reference gene primers gave estimates of nucleated cell counts. The assay was immunoSEQ multiplex PCR, and TCRdb's table has in-frame clones only and misses some. V and J calls and clone size are given by that table; D and trimming were obtained from the DNA. The data contain hundreds of thousands of clones, around nine tenths of them singletons. This receptor was identified in a woman aged 40 to 50 who had recovered from COVID-19. The sample was peripheral blood. The J gene is TRBJ2-1, the V gene TRBV11-3; 7 positions match TRBD1. This CDR3 reads CASSPPQGDEQFF. DNA for the CDR3: TGTGCCAGCAGCCCCCCCCAGGGGGATGAGCAGTTCTTC.